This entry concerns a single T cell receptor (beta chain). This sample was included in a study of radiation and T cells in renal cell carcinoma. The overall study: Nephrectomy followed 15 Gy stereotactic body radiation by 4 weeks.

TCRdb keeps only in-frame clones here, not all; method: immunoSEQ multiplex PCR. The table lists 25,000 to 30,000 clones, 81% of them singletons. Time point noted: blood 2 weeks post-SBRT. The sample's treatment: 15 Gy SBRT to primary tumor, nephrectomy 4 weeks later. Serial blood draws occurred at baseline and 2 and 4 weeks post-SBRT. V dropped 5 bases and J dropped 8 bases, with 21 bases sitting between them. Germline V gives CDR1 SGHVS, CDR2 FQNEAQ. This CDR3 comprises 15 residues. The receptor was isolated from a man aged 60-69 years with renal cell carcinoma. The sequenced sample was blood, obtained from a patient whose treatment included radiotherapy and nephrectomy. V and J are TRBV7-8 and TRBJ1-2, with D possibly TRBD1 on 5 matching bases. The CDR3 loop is CASSTRDPGLRGYTF. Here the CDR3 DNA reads TGTGCCAGCAGCACCCGGGACCCAGGGTTGAGGGGCTACACCTTC.